This is a list of T cell receptor beta chains from one sample in a study of OX40 agonist ivuxolimab in advanced cancers. Clones were sequenced by immunoSEQ multiplex PCR, and TCRdb holds only the in-frame ones, with some missing. The table lists about 60,000 clones, over 80% of them singletons. The specimen comprised CD4+ or CD8+ T cells sorted from blood, sampled in a trial of the OX40 agonist ivuxolimab. The receptors shown here come from an adult with an advanced solid tumor such as melanoma, head and neck, liver or kidney cancer. Both conserved end residues are part of each CDR3. A D gene is named only where the DNA matches it firmly. Clone size is shown for a subset of rows, as once, few, many or a class of expanded clone.

D gene	J gene	clone size	V gene	CDR3 protein	CDR3 DNA
TRBD1	TRBJ2-1	once	TRBV13	CASSWDRGLNEQFF	TGTGCCAGCAGCTGGGACAGGGGGCTGAATGAGCAGTTCTTC
TRBD1	TRBJ1-6	.	TRBV7-2	CASSFWDRRDSPLHF	TGTGCCAGCAGCTTTTGGGACAGGAGAGACTCACCCCTCCACTTT
.	TRBJ1-1	.	TRBV29-1	CSVEDIRVGTEAFF	TGCAGCGTTGAAGATATTAGGGTTGGCACTGAAGCTTTCTTT
TRBD2	TRBJ2-2	.	TRBV11-2	CASSLGTSGYGTGELFF	TGTGCCAGCAGCTTAGGGACTAGCGGCTATGGCACCGGGGAGCTGTTTTTT
TRBD1	TRBJ1-1	.	TRBV29-1	CSVIRSRGYTEAFF	TGCAGCGTTATCCGGTCCAGGGGGTACACTGAAGCTTTCTTT
.	TRBJ2-1	once	TRBV10-3	CATTDPTSYNEQFF	TGTGCCACCACTGACCCGACCTCCTACAATGAGCAGTTCTTC
.	TRBJ1-4	.	TRBV29-1	CSVEGGEKLFF	TGCAGCGTTGAAGGGGGTGAAAAACTGTTTTTT
.	TRBJ2-7	.	TRBV6-4	CASSDGPDGDEQYF	TGTGCCAGCAGTGACGGGCCAGACGGCGACGAGCAGTACTTC
.	TRBJ2-7	once	TRBV25-1	CASSLGLAATYEQYF	TGTGCCAGCAGTCTAGGGCTCGCAGCAACCTACGAGCAGTACTTC
.	TRBJ1-2	.	TRBV4-3	CASSQGNYGYTF	TGCGCCAGCAGCCAAGGGAACTATGGCTACACCTTC
TRBD2	TRBJ2-7	medium-sized	TRBV5-4	CASSLGAGGGEQYF	TGTGCCAGCAGCTTGGGAGCGGGAGGGGGCGAGCAGTACTTC
TRBD1	TRBJ1-5	few	TRBV28	CASSQLPNLGQGTQPQHF	TGTGCCAGCAGTCAACTCCCAAATTTGGGACAGGGGACTCAGCCCCAGCATTTT
.	TRBJ1-2	.	TRBV6-6	CASSRGDLYGYTF	TGTGCCAGCAGTCGGGGGGATCTCTATGGCTACACCTTC
.	TRBJ2-1	.	TRBV27	CASRWGPNNEQFF	TGTGCCAGCAGATGGGGACCTAACAATGAGCAGTTCTTC
.	TRBJ1-2	.	TRBV12-2	CASSLGNGYTF	TGTGCCAGCAGCTTAGGGAATGGCTACACCTTC
.	TRBJ2-7	.	TRBV6-1	CASSAGRVWEQYF	TGTGCCAGCAGTGCGGGCAGGGTGTGGGAGCAGTACTTC
.	TRBJ1-6	.	TRBV28	CASSGGLSYNSPLHF	TGTGCCAGCAGCGGGGGACTAAGCTATAATTCACCCCTCCACTTT
.	TRBJ1-1	.	TRBV28	CASTEGQNTEAFF	TGTGCCAGCACCGAGGGACAGAACACTGAAGCTTTCTTT
.	TRBJ1-5	medium-sized	TRBV30	CAWSVKGGGVRQPQHF	TGTGCCTGGAGTGTAAAGGGAGGGGGGGTCCGTCAGCCCCAGCATTTT
TRBD1	TRBJ2-2	.	TRBV2	CASQVLDRVNTGELFF	TGTGCCAGCCAGGTGTTGGACAGGGTGAACACCGGGGAGCTGTTTTTT
TRBD1	TRBJ1-2	few	TRBV14	CASSQGTGYGYTF	TGTGCCAGCAGCCAAGGGACAGGCTATGGCTACACCTTC
.	TRBJ2-7	once	TRBV7-8	CASSLASSTYEQYF	TGTGCCAGCAGCTTAGCGTCTTCCACCTACGAGCAGTACTTC
.	TRBJ1-5	.	TRBV6-6	CASRPWVTEPQHF	TGTGCCAGCAGGCCGTGGGTCACCGAGCCCCAGCATTTT
.	TRBJ1-5	once	TRBV4-3	CASSQERMGQPQHF	TGCGCCAGCAGCCAAGAACGGATGGGACAGCCCCAGCATTTT
.	TRBJ1-1	.	TRBV6-5	CASSYSTVNTEAFF	TGTGCCAGCAGTTACTCCACAGTCAACACTGAAGCTTTCTTT
.	TRBJ2-3	.	TRBV21-1	CASSKRTGLSTDTQYF	TGTGCCAGCAGCAAAAGGACGGGCCTATCCACAGATACGCAGTATTTT
.	TRBJ2-7	.	TRBV6-6	CASSISGGFYEQYF	TGTGCCAGCAGCATATCTGGAGGGTTCTACGAGCAGTACTTC
.	TRBJ1-4	.	TRBV5-1	CASSLGRQPIDSTNEKLFF	TGCGCCAGCAGCTTGGGGAGACAGCCAATAGACTCAACTAATGAAAAACTGTTTTTT
.	TRBJ1-3	.	TRBV14	CASSPPQDSVGTIYF	TGTGCCAGCAGCCCTCCACAGGATTCGGTTGGGACCATATATTTT
.	TRBJ1-4	.	TRBV15	CATSGSPGGTNEKLFF	TGTGCCACCAGCGGATCCCCGGGTGGAACTAATGAAAAACTGTTTTTT
.	TRBJ2-5	.	TRBV7-2	CASSLGLAEETQYF	TGTGCCAGCAGCTTAGGGCTAGCTGAAGAGACCCAGTACTTC
TRBD1	TRBJ1-3	.	TRBV7-6	CASSSGQGGNTIYF	TGTGCCAGCAGCTCAGGACAGGGTGGAAACACCATATATTTT
.	TRBJ2-3	.	TRBV2	CASSALRLADTQYF	TGTGCCAGCAGCGCTCTGAGGTTGGCAGATACGCAGTATTTT
TRBD1	TRBJ2-7	.	TRBV29-1	CSVYGTGQTYEQYF	TGCAGCGTGTACGGGACAGGGCAGACCTACGAGCAGTACTTC
.	TRBJ1-1	.	TRBV12-1	CASSIPGTGVSTFF	TGTGCCAGCAGCATCCCCGGGACAGGTGTCTCCACTTTCTTT
.	TRBJ1-3	.	TRBV4-3	CASSQDGASGNTIYF	TGCGCCAGCAGCCAAGACGGCGCCTCTGGAAACACCATATATTTT
.	TRBJ1-5	.	TRBV19	CASSTTRNQPQHF	TGTGCCAGTAGTACCACCCGCAATCAGCCCCAGCATTTT
TRBD1	TRBJ2-2	.	TRBV19	CATADRPNTGELFF	TGTGCCACCGCGGACAGGCCTAACACCGGGGAGCTGTTTTTT
.	TRBJ1-3	.	TRBV10-3	CAISVGGYSGNTIYF	TGTGCCATCAGTGTGGGGGGATACTCTGGAAACACCATATATTTT
.	TRBJ2-7	.	TRBV27	CASSPLGGGSYEQYF	TGTGCCAGCAGTCCGTTGGGGGGCGGCTCCTACGAGCAGTACTTC
TRBD1	TRBJ1-2	once	TRBV10-3	CAIKLQPGQGARDYGYTF	TGTGCCATCAAACTACAGCCGGGACAGGGGGCGCGAGACTATGGCTACACCTTC
.	TRBJ2-7	once	TRBV6-5	CASSQGRMISYEQYF	TGTGCCAGCAGCCAGGGACGGATGATCTCCTACGAGCAGTACTTC
TRBD2	TRBJ2-1	.	TRBV4-2	CASSQPPLAGGGHEQFF	TGTGCCAGCAGCCAACCCCCGCTAGCGGGAGGCGGGCATGAGCAGTTCTTC
.	TRBJ1-2	.	TRBV19	CASSDWNFNYGYTF	TGTGCCAGTAGTGACTGGAATTTTAACTATGGCTACACCTTC
.	TRBJ2-5	.	TRBV2	CASSEEEETQYF	TGTGCCAGCAGTGAGGAGGAAGAGACCCAGTACTTC
.	TRBJ1-1	.	TRBV10-3	CAISEAETEAFF	TGTGCCATCAGTGAGGCTGAGACTGAAGCTTTCTTT
.	TRBJ1-1	.	TRBV5-4	CASSLEAAETEAFF	TGTGCCAGCAGCTTGGAGGCAGCGGAGACTGAAGCTTTCTTT
.	TRBJ2-2	.	TRBV30	CACDRSSGELFF	TGTGCCTGCGACAGGTCCTCCGGGGAGCTGTTTTTT
.	TRBJ2-3	.	TRBV19	CASSSAGNSGTDTQYF	TGTGCCAGTAGTTCGGCAGGGAATTCGGGCACAGATACGCAGTATTTT
.	TRBJ1-4	.	TRBV2	CAWGEGWKLFF	TGTGCCTGGGGGGAGGGTTGGAAACTGTTTTTT
.	TRBJ1-4	.	TRBV5-1	CASSLGQSNEKLFF	TGCGCCAGCAGCTTGGGGCAGTCTAATGAAAAACTGTTTTTT
TRBD1	TRBJ2-1	.	TRBV19	CASSGDRGTSYNEQFF	TGTGCCAGTAGTGGAGACAGGGGGACCTCCTACAATGAGCAGTTCTTC
.	TRBJ1-5	.	TRBV2	CASRKRRDQRGDQPQHF	TGTGCCAGCAGGAAGCGCCGGGATCAAAGAGGGGATCAGCCCCAGCATTTT